This entry lists 25 T cell receptor beta chains sequenced from one sample in a study of monozygotic twins with cystic fibrosis (dated by TCRdb to about 2021). The library was built by means of the immunoSEQ multiplex PCR assay. This is the immuneACCESS table as TCRdb keeps it, with only in-frame sequences that have V and J called. A part of the clones is gone; compared with another copy, unresolved V genes explain less than half, and the rest is unexplained. This sample is represented by roughly 25,000 clones; around 93% of them were singletons. The ten largest clones represent roughly 0.29% of the sample. The sample consisted of blood. The receptor set was obtained from a girl aged 2 to 10 with cystic fibrosis.

The chain combines TRBV6-5 with TRBJ1-4; 9 bases are a match to TRBD1. The J segment lost 6 bases and the V segment lost 4 bases, leaving 3 bases of the junction unmatched. Germline V lookup: CDR1 MNHEY, CDR2 SVGAGI. The CDR3 has 14 amino acids. Written as DNA, the CDR3 is TGTGCCAGCAGTTCACAGGGGGCGGATGAAAAACTGTTTTTT. Translating gives CASSSQGADEKLFF.

The chain couples TRBV10-3 to TRBJ1-2; 7 bases map to TRBD1. V gave up 7 bases and J gave up 8 bases; unmatched junction bases: 4. Germline assignment: CDR1 ENHRY and CDR2 SYGVKD. The CDR3 is 11 amino acids. The CDR3 loop reads CAINRGGGYTF. The CDR3 DNA reads as TGTGCCATCAACAGGGGCGGGGGCTACACCTTC.

V and J are TRBV5-6 and TRBJ1-5, with D perhaps TRBD1 (6 bases). Looked up from germline, CDR1 is SGHDT and CDR2 is YYEEEE. This CDR3 spans 16 amino acids. The V gene lost 4 bases and the J gene lost 4 bases, with 18 bases spanning the gap. DNA for the CDR3: TGTGCCAGCAGCGTCAGGGGATCTCTGAATAATCAGCCCCAGCATTTT. Translation gives CASSVRGSLNNQPQHF.

The genes are TRBV29-1 and TRBJ1-2; a weak D match, TRBD1 (5 bases). With 6 bases removed from V and 6 bases from J, the gap between germline ends came to 14 bases. There are 12 residues in the CDR3. In germline, CDR1 is SQVTM, CDR2 ANQGSEA. CDR3 region: CSVSDGTHGYTF. The CDR3 nucleotides read TGCAGCGTCTCGGACGGGACCCATGGCTACACCTTC.

J is TRBJ2-2 and V is TRBV5-1; TRBD2 matches at 8 bases. Germline V gene lookup returns CDR1 SGHRS and CDR2 YFSETQ. V gave up 4 bases and J gave up 6 bases; unmatched junction bases: 5. The length of the CDR3 is 14 residues. The CDR3 DNA reads TGCGCCAGCAGCCAACCGGGACTAGCCGGGGAGCTGTTTTTT. This translates into CASSQPGLAGELFF.

The chain carries TRBV30 and TRBJ2-2, with D uncertain. CDR3 length equals 15 residues. V shed 5 bases and J shed 2 bases, with 15 bases lying between them. Germline V gene lookup returns CDR1 GTSNPN and CDR2 SVGIG (reference sequence). The CDR3 region is CAWALWHSNTGELFF. Written as DNA, the CDR3 is TGTGCCTGGGCTTTGTGGCATTCTAACACCGGGGAGCTGTTTTTT.

The rearrangement joins TRBV10-3 to TRBJ2-1, with D possibly being TRBD1 or TRBD2 (5 bases each). Trimming removed 2 bases at V and 5 bases at J, with 10 bases between. This CDR3 has 14 residues. The germline V gene encodes CDR1 ENHRY and CDR2 SYGVKD. CDR3 amino acids: CAISERQGHNEQFF. The CDR3 DNA reads as TGTGCCATCAGTGAGCGGCAGGGACACAATGAGCAGTTCTTC.

The rearrangement uses TRBV2 and TRBJ2-5; tentative D call: TRBD2 (7 bases). CDR3 size: 15 residues. Germline lookup yields CDR1 SNHLY and CDR2 FYNNEI. V was shortened by 11 bases and J by 2 bases, with 21 bases between the two germline ends. The CDR3 loop is CASIRDRGAQETQYF. The CDR3 nucleotides read TGTGCCTCTATTCGAGATCGGGGGGCGCAAGAGACCCAGTACTTC.

The V and J genes are TRBV7-6 and TRBJ2-2; perhaps TRBD2 as D (5 bases). The CDR3 has 15 residues. V gave up 6 bases and J gave up 1 base, with 12 bases separating them. CDR1 is SGHVS and CDR2 is FNYEAQ in the germline V gene. CDR3 DNA: TGTGCCAGCAGGAGGGCGAGTCAGAACACCGGGGAGCTGTTTTTT. Protein: CASRRASQNTGELFF.

This chain links TRBV13 with TRBJ1-3; D might be TRBD1 (5 bases). Looked up from germline, CDR1 is PRHDT and CDR2 is FYEKMQ (reference sequence). The CDR3 loop spans 16 amino acids. V dropped 5 bases and J dropped 3 bases, with 17 bases sitting between them. The CDR3 coding sequence is TGTGCCAGCAGCCGACGGGGGGAGCTCGTTGGAAACACCATATATTTT. The encoded protein is CASSRRGELVGNTIYF.

V gene TRBV4-3 combines with J gene TRBJ1-1; the match to TRBD1 covers 8 bases. The CDR3 runs 15 residues. V gave up 4 bases and J gave up 11 bases; unmatched junction bases: 15. Per germline, CDR1 LGHNA and CDR2 YSLEER. CDR3 DNA sequence: TGCGCCAGCAGCCGATCCACTACAGGGGGAGAGTGGGCTTTCTTT. The encoded protein is CASSRSTTGGEWAFF.

The V gene is TRBV4-1, the J gene TRBJ2-7; 7 nucleotides agree with TRBD2. Losses at the gene ends were 0 bases for V and 3 bases for J; bases not matched to a gene: 2. The V gene's germline CDR1 is MGHRA and CDR2 YSYEKL. This CDR3 is built from 14 residues. The CDR3, as DNA: TGCGCCAGCAGCCAAGAACGGACTAGCTACGAGCAGTACTTC. Translation gives CASSQERTSYEQYF.

V gene TRBV29-1 combines with J gene TRBJ1-1; D possibly corresponds to TRBD1 (6 bases). The CDR3 is 10 amino acids. With 4 bases removed from V and 8 bases from J, the gap between germline ends came to 8 bases. Per germline, CDR1 SQVTM and CDR2 ANQGSEA. Here the CDR3 DNA reads TGCAGCGTTGCCGACAGGGAAGCTTTCTTT. This codes for CSVADREAFF.

The count of this clone is one. Here the CDR3 reads CASSLRIATSDEQYF. DNA for the CDR3: TGCGCCAGCAGCCTTAGGATAGCTACGAGTGACGAGCAGTACTTC. The chain combines TRBV4-3 with TRBJ2-7; D gene uncertain. The CDR3 contains 15 residues. Per the germline V gene, CDR1 is LGHNA and CDR2 is YSLEER. Trimming cost V 4 bases and J 5 bases, with 18 bases left between them.

V usage is TRBV11-2 and J usage is TRBJ1-2; no definite D call. This CDR3 contains 13 residues. Germline V lookup: CDR1 SGHAT, CDR2 FQNNGV. V gave up 1 base and J gave up 8 bases, with 11 bases separating them. CDR3 bases: TGTGCCAGCAGCTTAGCTCGAGACCGGGGCTACACCTTC. It codes for CASSLARDRGYTF.

The V and J genes are TRBV5-1 and TRBJ2-3; 10 nucleotides match TRBD2. Unmatched junction bases numbered 6, after V lost 4 bases and J lost 1 base. Germline CDR1 reads SGHRS; CDR2 reads YFSETQ. The CDR3 is 16 amino acids. In DNA form, the CDR3 reads TGCGCCAGCAGCGGAACCCTAGCGGGGGGCACAGATACGCAGTATTTT. Its protein is CASSGTLAGGTDTQYF.

V is TRBV5-1 and J is TRBJ1-1; D not resolved. Trimming removed 0 bases at V and 1 base at J, with 7 bases between. Germline V gene sequence: CDR1 SGHRS, CDR2 YFSETQ. The length of the CDR3 is 14 residues. The DNA of the CDR3 is TGCGCCAGCAGCTTGGTGGGTGGGAACACTGAAGCTTTCTTT. Amino acid sequence: CASSLVGGNTEAFF.

This clone was seen more than once but under ten times. The chain joins TRBV25-1 to TRBJ1-1; possibly TRBD1 for D (5 bases). The CDR3 loop spans 14 amino acids. Deletions cut 7 bases from V and 1 base from J, with 13 bases between. Per germline, CDR1 MGHDK and CDR2 SYGVNS. CDR3 DNA sequence: TGTGCCAGCAAGGTAAGGGACCGGAACACTGAAGCTTTCTTT. Protein: CASKVRDRNTEAFF.

This chain links TRBV7-2 with TRBJ1-5; 12 positions match TRBD1. The V gene's germline CDR1 is SGHTA and CDR2 FQGNSA. The CDR3 runs 15 residues. After removal of 5 bases from V and 6 bases from J, the junction contained 5 bases not matched to a gene. CDR3 sequence (DNA): TGTGCCAGCAGCGCCGGGACAGGGGGCCGTCAGCCCCAGCATTTT. The encoded protein is CASSAGTGGRQPQHF.

V gene TRBV9 combines with J gene TRBJ1-1; D remains ambiguous. This CDR3 spans 15 amino acids. From germline, CDR1 is SGDLS and CDR2 YYNGEE. V lost 0 bases to trimming and J lost 1 base, with 10 bases between them. In DNA form, the CDR3 reads TGTGCCAGCAGCGTAGGTGAGGGCCGGAACACTGAAGCTTTCTTT. Protein: CASSVGEGRNTEAFF.

This chain connects TRBV5-6 to TRBJ2-7; D not certain. The V end lost 6 bases, the J end lost 3 bases, and 4 bases lay between the germline ends. This CDR3 spans 10 amino acids. The germline V gene has CDR1 SGHDT and CDR2 YYEEEE. The CDR3 nucleotides read TGTGCCAGCACCCTCTACGAGCAGTACTTC. Translating it yields CASTLYEQYF.

The rearrangement uses TRBV11-2 and TRBJ1-1; the D gene is possibly TRBD1 (6 bases). Looked up from germline, CDR1 is SGHAT and CDR2 is FQNNGV. V was clipped by 1 base and J by 4 bases, with 10 bases between them. This CDR3 has 14 residues. CDR3 sequence reads: CASSLVTGITEAFF. For the CDR3, the DNA is TGTGCCAGCAGCTTAGTCACAGGGATCACTGAAGCTTTCTTT.

This clone was picked up one time. V usage is TRBV4-2 and J usage is TRBJ2-7, with a possible D match to TRBD2 (5 bases). The length of the CDR3 is 18 residues. V was pared by 1 base and J by 4 bases, with 23 bases between. The germline gives CDR1 LGHNA, CDR2 YNFKEQ. The CDR3 loop reads CASSQAYDQRTPYYEQYF. CDR3 nucleotides: TGTGCCAGCAGCCAAGCCTACGATCAGAGGACTCCGTATTACGAGCAGTACTTC.

The J gene is TRBJ1-2, the V gene TRBV2, with D maybe TRBD1 (6 bases). The CDR3 runs 16 residues. Trimming pared 5 bases from V and 2 bases from J, leaving 18 bases between. Germline CDR1 SNHLY, CDR2 FYNNEI. DNA for the CDR3: TGTGCCAGCAGTCCTATTCCGGGACAACTAAACTATGGCTACACCTTC. Translated, it gives CASSPIPGQLNYGYTF.

The rearrangement links TRBV19 to TRBJ1-2, with unresolved D. V was pared by 2 bases and J by 4 bases, with 8 bases between. This CDR3 region has 13 residues. Germline V gives CDR1 LNHDA, CDR2 SQIVND (reference sequence). CDR3 in amino acids: CASSILGIYGYTF. The DNA of the CDR3 is TGTGCCAGTAGTATATTAGGAATCTATGGCTACACCTTC.